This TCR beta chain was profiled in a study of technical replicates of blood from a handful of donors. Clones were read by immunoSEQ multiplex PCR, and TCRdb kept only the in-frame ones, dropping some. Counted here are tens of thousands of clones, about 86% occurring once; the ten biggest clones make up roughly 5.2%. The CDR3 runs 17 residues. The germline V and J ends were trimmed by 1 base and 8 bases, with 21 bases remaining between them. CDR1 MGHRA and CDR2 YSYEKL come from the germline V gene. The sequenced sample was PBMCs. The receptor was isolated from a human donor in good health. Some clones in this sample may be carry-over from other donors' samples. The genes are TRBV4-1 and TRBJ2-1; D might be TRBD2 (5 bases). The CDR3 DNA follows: TGCGCCAGCAGCCAAGTAATCCTGCGAGGAGGTGTAGATGAGCAGTTCTTC. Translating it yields CASSQVILRGGVDEQFF.